The source of this T cell receptor (beta chain) is a study of CD8 T cells in ankylosing spondylitis. Whole-study results and caveats: A motif in TCR beta, a set of about 8 highly homologous variants, appeared characteristic of ankylosing spondylitis blood. Peripheral blood held disease-linked clones only at relatively low frequency, and these were CD8+.

Making use of molecular barcodes, quantitative 5'-RACE generated TCR beta libraries. TCRdb redid the calling of the 5' RACE reads with MiXCR, one entry per CDR3 protein. Found here are 250,000 to 300,000 distinct CDR3 sequences, 15% to 20% of them singletons; the top ten hold around 33%. This CDR3 is built from 14 residues. Germline loops: CDR1 SQVTM, CDR2 ANQGSEA. In this sample, this clonotype turned up a few times. Its antigen is undetermined. The junction and the germline gene differ at one end; a read error may be behind it. This sequence was found in a male donor with ankylosing spondylitis or in good health (not recorded which). Sequencing was performed on blood, either unsorted or a sorted T cell fraction (not recorded which). V and J are TRBV29-1 and TRBJ2-1; D not resolved. The CDR3 region is CSVEGRLDLNEQFF. CDR3 DNA sequence: TGCAGCGTCGAAGGTCGTCTAGATCTCAATGAGCAGTTCTTC.